Following are 20 T cell receptor beta chains from one sample sequenced in a study of blood T cell repertoires in COVID-19. Clones were sequenced by immunoSEQ multiplex PCR, and TCRdb holds only the in-frame ones, with some missing. The table includes 55,000 to 75,000 clones, roughly 72% detected once. Sequencing was performed on peripheral blood. Every receptor here comes from a woman aged 70 to 79 with COVID-19, enrolled during active disease.

The chain joins TRBV5-1 to TRBJ1-2, with D unresolved. Trimming pared 4 bases from V and 3 bases from J, leaving 10 bases between. CDR3 length equals 13 residues. The germline gives CDR1 SGHRS, CDR2 YFSETQ. The CDR3, as DNA: TGCGCCAGCAGCAGAACAGCAGACTATGGCTACACCTTC. Its protein product is CASSRTADYGYTF.

The J gene is TRBJ1-5, the V gene TRBV19; 7 nucleotides line up with TRBD1. Germline CDR1 LNHDA, CDR2 SQIVND (reference sequence). The CDR3 spans 16 residues. The V gene end was trimmed by 4 bases and the J gene end by 0 bases; junction bases not matched to a gene: 6. CDR3 in DNA: TGTGCCAGTAGTACGGGAAGGACAGGTAGCAATCAGCCCCAGCATTTT. It codes for CASSTGRTGSNQPQHF. Variable domain in full (rest from reference TRBV19 and TRBJ1-5): DGGITQSPKYLFRKEGQNVTLSCEQNLNHDAMYWYRQDPGQGLRLIYYSQIVNDFQKGDIAEGYSVSREKKESFPLTVTSAQKNPTAFYLCASSTGRTGSNQPQHFGDGTRLSIL.

V gene TRBV5-1 combines with J gene TRBJ1-2; 7 bases fit TRBD1. The V gene's germline CDR1 is SGHRS and CDR2 YFSETQ. After removal of 0 bases from V and 4 bases from J, the junction contained 6 bases not matched to a gene. This CDR3 has 15 residues. The CDR3 DNA reads as TGCGCCAGCAGCTTGGTCGGACAGGCCCTCTATGGCTACACCTTC. This gives the protein CASSLVGQALYGYTF.

This clone was seen more than once but under ten times. The rearrangement uses TRBV19 and TRBJ2-7, with TRBD2 matching 7 bases. The trim removed 7 bases at V and 5 bases at J, leaving 17 bases unmatched. CDR3 length equals 16 residues. Germline CDR1 is LNHDA and CDR2 is SQIVND (reference sequence). CDR3 in amino acids: CASTHPGAGSLNEQYV. The CDR3 region has the DNA TGTGCCAGTACCCACCCCGGAGCGGGATCGTTGAACGAGCAGTACGTC.

V usage is TRBV7-2 and J usage is TRBJ2-1; D remains unclear. The V gene's germline CDR1 is SGHTA and CDR2 FQGNSA. The CDR3 extends over 14 amino acids. The germline V and J ends were trimmed by 5 bases and 7 bases, with 15 bases remaining between them. In DNA, the CDR3 is TGTGCCAGCAGCCCCGGGTCCGGCTGGAATGAGCAGTTCTTC. This encodes CASSPGSGWNEQFF.

V gene TRBV7-2 combines with J gene TRBJ2-5, with 7 nucleotides matching TRBD1. The V gene end was trimmed by 1 base and the J gene end by 7 bases; junction bases not matched to a gene: 3. This CDR3 has 13 amino acids. The germline CDR1 and CDR2 sequences are SGHTA and FQGNSA. The CDR3 DNA follows: TGTGCCAGCAGCTTAGATTCAGGGGGGACCCAGTACTTC. Protein sequence: CASSLDSGGTQYF. Full variable domain (remainder filled in from reference TRBV7-2 and TRBJ2-5): GAGVSQSPSNKVTEKGKDVELRCDPISGHTALYWYRQSLGQGLEFLIYFQGNSAPDKSGLPSDRFSAERTGGSVSTLTIQRTQQEDSAVYLCASSLDSGGTQYFGPGTRLLVL.

This clone has only one observation. This chain joins TRBV7-9 and TRBJ2-1, with a tentative D call TRBD1 (6 bases). In germline, CDR1 is SEHNR, CDR2 FQNEAQ (reference sequence). The CDR3 extends over 13 amino acids. V was shortened by 5 bases and J by 7 bases, with 12 bases between the two germline ends. The CDR3 protein is CASSHQQGNEQFF. The CDR3 nucleotides are TGTGCCAGCAGCCACCAACAGGGTAATGAGCAGTTCTTC.

The chain links TRBV18 to TRBJ2-6; TRBD2 matches 8 bases. The ends lost 3 bases at V and 0 bases at J; junction bases unmatched: 7. This CDR3 is built from 18 residues. Germline lookup yields CDR1 KGHSH and CDR2 LQKENI. DNA of the CDR3: TGTGCCAGCTCACCCTCGCGGGGGGCTGACTCTGGGGCCAACGTCCTGACTTTC. As protein: CASSPSRGADSGANVLTF.

The chain employs TRBV28 and TRBJ1-4; TRBD1 agrees at 7 bases. Trimming removed 3 bases from V and 9 bases from J; junction bases left unmatched: 4. Per germline, CDR1 MDHEN and CDR2 SYDVKM. The CDR3 has 13 residues. The CDR3 region has the DNA TGTGCCAGCAGTTTGCCACAGGGGAAAAAACTGTTTTTT. Residues: CASSLPQGKKLFF.

The J gene is TRBJ2-1, the V gene TRBV9; TRBD1 matches at 8 bases. Trimming took 4 bases from V and 2 from J; bases not matched to a gene: 14. The CDR3 is made up of 18 amino acids. Germline CDR1 SGDLS, CDR2 YYNGEE. As DNA, the CDR3 is TGTGCCAGCAGCCAAAGGGGCCCCCTACAGGGGGCCTACAATGAGCAGTTCTTC. Translated: CASSQRGPLQGAYNEQFF.

This rearrangement joins TRBV28 to TRBJ1-5; weak D call: TRBD1 (6 bases). The germline V gene has CDR1 MDHEN and CDR2 SYDVKM. V was trimmed by 3 bases and J by 4 bases, leaving 16 bases between them. The CDR3 totals 16 residues. The DNA of the CDR3 is TGTGCCAGCAGTTTGATTCTGCGACAGGTGAATCAGCCCCAGCATTTT. Translated, it gives CASSLILRQVNQPQHF.

A note on this clone: Other DNA sequences within the sample encode an identical CDR3. The chain is built from TRBV19 and TRBJ2-1, with TRBD2 matching over 9 bases. V was clipped by 6 bases and J by 1 base; unmatched bases: 4. From germline, CDR1 is LNHDA and CDR2 SQIVND (reference sequence). The CDR3 consists of 15 residues. Written as DNA, the CDR3 is TGTGCCAGTAGCATTAGCGGGAGTTCCTACAATGAGCAGTTCTTC. The encoded protein is CASSISGSSYNEQFF.

The chain links TRBV5-1 to TRBJ2-1; a possible D gene is TRBD2 (5 bases). V was cut by 2 bases and J by 0 bases, with 18 bases left in between. The CDR3 is made up of 18 amino acids. Germline V lookup: CDR1 SGHRS, CDR2 YFSETQ. The CDR3 region is CASSLSALRALSYNEQFF. CDR3 DNA sequence: TGCGCCAGCAGCTTAAGCGCGCTGAGGGCTCTCTCCTACAATGAGCAGTTCTTC.

A few counts support this clone. CDR3 in amino acids: CATSSDSRGRTGELFF. The CDR3 bases are TGTGCCACCAGCAGCGATAGCAGGGGGAGAACCGGGGAGCTGTTTTTT. This sequence joins TRBV15 and TRBJ2-2, with TRBD1 identical over 7 bases. The CDR3 is 16 amino acids. Losses at the gene ends were 3 bases for V and 5 bases for J; bases not matched to a gene: 9. In germline, CDR1 is LNHNV, CDR2 YYDKDF (reference sequence).

This clone was seen a handful of times. The chain uses TRBV6-6 and TRBJ2-7, with TRBD2 matching 9 bases. The ends lost 6 bases at V and 0 bases at J; junction bases unmatched: 6. The CDR3 runs to 15 residues. Germline V gives CDR1 MNHNY, CDR2 SVGAGI (reference sequence). The chain's CDR3 is CASSPAGGSSYEQYV. DNA for the CDR3: TGTGCCAGCAGCCCAGCGGGGGGAAGCTCCTACGAGCAGTACGTC.

The chain has TRBV2 and TRBJ2-3; 8 bases fit TRBD1. Germline V gene lookup returns CDR1 SNHLY and CDR2 FYNNEI. The CDR3 spans 14 residues. V gave up 7 bases and J gave up 5 bases; unmatched junction bases: 8. The CDR3 DNA sequence: TGTGCCAGCACAGCACAGGGGGGTTTAGATACGCAGTATTTT. This gives the protein CASTAQGGLDTQYF.

The rearrangement uses TRBV4-3 and TRBJ2-3; 11 nucleotides align to TRBD2. V lost 2 bases, J lost 5 bases, and 6 bases stayed unmatched. The CDR3 runs to 16 residues. CDR1 LGHNA and CDR2 YSLEER come from the germline V gene. The CDR3 sequence: CASSQSTSGRRDTQYF. The CDR3 bases are TGCGCCAGCAGCCAATCCACTAGCGGGAGAAGAGATACGCAGTATTTT.

Here the CDR3 reads CATSRDGRTGNQETQYF. The CDR3 DNA is TGTGCCACCAGCAGAGATGGGAGGACAGGGAATCAAGAGACCCAGTACTTC. The chain is built from TRBV15 and TRBJ2-5; 8 bases are shared with TRBD1. Germline CDR1 is LNHNV and CDR2 is YYDKDF (reference sequence). This CDR3 is 17 amino acids long. With 0 bases clipped from V and 2 bases from J, the junction kept 8 bases outside the gene matches. The complete variable domain, with remaining parts taken from reference TRBV15 and TRBJ2-5, reads DAMVIQNPRYQVTQFGKPVTLSCSQTLNHNVMYWYQQKSSQAPKLLFHYYDKDFNNEADTPDNFQSRRPNTSFCFLDIRSPGLGDTAMYLCATSRDGRTGNQETQYFGPGTRLLVL.

V usage is TRBV11-3 and J usage is TRBJ1-3; unclear D gene. Trimming left V 2 bases short and J 0 bases short, with 17 bases between. Germline V lookup: CDR1 SGHNT, CDR2 YENEEA. This CDR3 region has 18 residues. The CDR3 DNA sequence: TGTGCCAGCAGCTTACCCGCGGGCCGCAGCCTCTCTGGAAACACCATATATTTT. This encodes CASSLPAGRSLSGNTIYF.

The chain carries TRBV27 and TRBJ1-6, with D possibly being TRBD1 (5 bases). This CDR3 comprises 14 residues. V lost 2 bases, J lost 11 bases, and 13 bases lay in between. The germline gives CDR1 MNHEY, CDR2 SMNVEV (reference sequence). CDR3 residues: CASSLARASTPLHF. The CDR3 DNA follows: TGTGCCAGCAGTTTAGCCAGGGCAAGTACACCCCTCCACTTT.